In its sample, the clone carrying this T cell receptor (beta chain) was seen a few times. These data are taken from a study of STAT5B mutations in CD4+ large granular lymphocyte leukemia. The data were produced by immunoSEQ multiplex PCR, yet TCRdb's version contains in-frame clones alone and is incomplete. The sample lists about 33,000 clones, 81% seen once, with about 4.4% in the top ten. The source material was CD4+ T cells from blood buffy coats. This receptor was taken from a human donor in good health.

CDR3 loop: CASTFSTQNTEAFF. CDR3 sequence (DNA): TGCGCCAGCACCTTTTCAACACAGAACACTGAAGCTTTCTTT. The chain carries TRBV5-1 and TRBJ1-1; D uncertain. Germline V lookup: CDR1 SGHRS, CDR2 YFSETQ. The CDR3 loop spans 14 amino acids. V lost 6 bases, J lost 1 base, and 13 bases lay in between.